This is a list of T cell receptor beta chains from one sample in a study of blood T cell repertoires in COVID-19. Assay: immunoSEQ multiplex PCR; the TCRdb copy retains only in-frame clones and omits some. Among just over 300,000 clones listed, around 87% were seen once. Sequences were obtained from peripheral blood. The receptors shown here come from a man aged 18-30 years with active or convalescent COVID-19. Both conserved end residues are part of each CDR3. Fields, in order: D gene, clone size, J gene, V gene, CDR3 DNA, CDR3 protein. A D gene is named only where the DNA matches it firmly. Clone size is not always given. Where it is, it says once, few, many or a class for expanded clones.

>TRBD1|NA|TRBJ2-3|TRBV7-9
TGTGCCAGCAGCTATGGGGACAGGACAATCGCCGGCACAGATACGCAGTATTTT
CASSYGDRTIAGTDTQYF
>TRBD1|NA|TRBJ1-2|TRBV6-5
TGTGCCAGCAGTCCGACAGGGACCTATGGCTACACCTTC
CASSPTGTYGYTF
>TRBD2|once|TRBJ2-1|TRBV10-2
TGCGCCAGCGTGGGAGTACTAGCGGAGTACAATGAGCAGTTCTTC
CASVGVLAEYNEQFF
>TRBD2|NA|TRBJ2-1|TRBV7-2
TGTGCCAGCAGCCCCGGGGCGGGGGGGCCTCGGAATGAGCAGTTCTTC
CASSPGAGGPRNEQFF
>NA|NA|TRBJ2-2|TRBV9
TGTGCCAGCAGCCTTCTGGACTACACCGGGGAGCTGTTTTTT
CASSLLDYTGELFF
>NA|NA|TRBJ2-7|TRBV5-8
TGTGCCAGCAGCTTGATCGTTACAGACTACGAGCAGTACTTC
CASSLIVTDYEQYF
>TRBD2|NA|TRBJ2-1|TRBV27
TGTGCCAGCAGTCTCCTTCTAGCGGGAGAGCAGTTCTTC
CASSLLLAGEQFF
>NA|NA|TRBJ1-2|TRBV4-3
TGCGCCAGCAGCCAAGAGCCAGGCTTGGGCTACACCTTC
CASSQEPGLGYTF
>TRBD1|NA|TRBJ2-7|TRBV4-1
TGCGCCAGCAGCCAAGATGACAGGGGGAGAGAGCAGTACTTC
CASSQDDRGREQYF
>NA|NA|TRBJ1-1|TRBV4-1
TGCGCCAGCAGCCCAGACGGACAGCGGGGTTTCTTT
CASSPDGQRGFF
>NA|once|TRBJ1-4|TRBV5-6
TGTGCCAGCAGCTTGGGAGCCCGTCGGTGGAGTAATGAAAAACTGTTTTTT
CASSLGARRWSNEKLFF
>NA|NA|TRBJ2-1|TRBV14
TGTGCCAGCACCGCCCGGACTTGGGGTGAGCAGTTCTTC
CASTARTWGEQFF
>TRBD1|NA|TRBJ1-5|TRBV30
TGTGCCTGGAGCTTCCGGGACAGGGGGCCCAGGTGCCCCCAGCATTTT
CAWSFRDRGPRCPQHF
>NA|NA|TRBJ1-1|TRBV2
TGTGCCAGCATCTTTAACAGTTACAACACTGAAGCTTTCTTT
CASIFNSYNTEAFF
>TRBD1|NA|TRBJ1-5|TRBV5-6
TGTGCCAGCAGTTCTTTTTTGGAGGCAGGGGGCGAGGGTCAGCCCCAGCATTTT
CASSSFLEAGGEGQPQHF
>TRBD2|once|TRBJ2-3|TRBV6-5
TGTGCCAGCATTTGGGGGGTTAGCGGGGATACGCAGTATTTT
CASIWGVSGDTQYF
>TRBD2|NA|TRBJ2-7|TRBV4-1
TGCGCCAGCAGCCAAAATTTAGCGGGATCGGGTGAGGAGCAGTACTTC
CASSQNLAGSGEEQYF
>NA|NA|TRBJ2-2|TRBV19
TGTGGTACTCAGGGCTGGGCTGAGAACACCGGGGAGCTGTTTTTT
CGTQGWAENTGELFF
>TRBD2|NA|TRBJ2-2|TRBV29-1
TGCAGCGTTGTGCCTAGCGGGAGAAAGACCGGGGAGCTGTTTTTT
CSVVPSGRKTGELFF
>NA|few|TRBJ2-2|TRBV28
TGTGCCAGCAGCGCTGTTAGCTTTACCGGGGAGCTGTTTTTT
CASSAVSFTGELFF
>NA|NA|TRBJ2-3|TRBV6-2/TRBV6-3
TGTGCCAGCAGTTATCTGGATACGCAGTATTTT
CASSYLDTQYF
>TRBD1|NA|TRBJ1-5|TRBV7-8
TGTGCCAGCAGCTTAGTTGGGGGGACAGGCCTTAATCAGCCCCAGCATTTT
CASSLVGGTGLNQPQHF